This T cell receptor beta chain was captured by sequencing in a study of shared clonotypes between healthy human individuals. Turning to the study itself: Samples came from two female and a few male donors aged 18 to 49.

TCRdb's copy holds only in-frame clones and misses some; the assay was immunoSEQ multiplex PCR. Here the sample spans around 560,000 clones, 85% to 95% being singletons. Study-wide results and limits: Relative to their counterparts shared across all four donors, non-shared clonotypes exhibited diminished generation probabilities. Large depth notwithstanding, sorted-subset sequencing proved incomplete by rarefaction.

A note on this clone: Its antigen is unknown.

Naive CD8 isolation took CD45RO-negative cells positively selected for CCR7 and excluded terminally differentiated effector memory CD45RA+ cells. Germline trimming cut 3 bases from V and 2 bases from J; bases unmatched to any gene: 7. Germline CDR1 reads LNHDA; CDR2 reads SQIVND (reference sequence). This CDR3 has 16 amino acids. The TCR comes from a woman in her 30s in good health. Input material: naive CD8+ T cells sorted from blood. This chain links TRBV19 with TRBJ2-7; 10 positions agree with TRBD2. CDR3 DNA: TGTGCCAGTAGTATTGGGGGCCTAGCGGGAGCCTACGAGCAGTACTTC. It yields the protein CASSIGGLAGAYEQYF.